The rows below give T cell receptor beta chains drawn from one sample of a study of T cells in Graves' hyperthyroidism and ophthalmopathy. TCRdb passed the multiplex PCR reads through MiXCR, listing each CDR3 protein once. Altogether about 410,000 distinct CDR3 sequences are present, about 14% being singletons, with the ten largest covering 15% to 20%. Sequences were obtained from blood. All receptors derive from a woman under 40 with Graves' ophthalmopathy. CDR3s include the opening cysteine and the closing phenylalanine or tryptophan. Fields, in order: CDR3 DNA, CDR3 protein, V gene, D gene, CDR3 length, clone size, J gene. A D gene is named only where the DNA matches it firmly. Not all rows give a size; the values are once, few, many and, for expanded clones, a class.

CDR3 DNA: TGTGCCAGCAGCAGCCTTGGTCCTAGCACAGATACGCAGTATTTT
CDR3 protein: CASSSLGPSTDTQYF
V gene: TRBV2
D gene: -
CDR3 length: 15
clone size: many
J gene: TRBJ2-3

CDR3 DNA: TGTGCCAGCAGCCAAGATCTAGCTGGGACCCAGTACTTC
CDR3 protein: CASSQDLAGTQYF
V gene: TRBV14
D gene: -
CDR3 length: 13
clone size: few
J gene: TRBJ2-5

CDR3 DNA: TGTGCCAGCAGCCGCACTCTGGGACAGCTGGGGAACACCGGGGAGCTGTTTTTT
CDR3 protein: CASSRTLGQLGNTGELFF
V gene: TRBV7-9
D gene: TRBD1
CDR3 length: 18
clone size: -
J gene: TRBJ2-2

CDR3 DNA: TGTGCCAGCAGTTTTGAGGGGACGAGCAATCAGCCCCAGCATTTT
CDR3 protein: CASSFEGTSNQPQHF
V gene: TRBV12-3/TRBV12-4
D gene: -
CDR3 length: 15
clone size: many
J gene: TRBJ1-5

CDR3 DNA: TGCGCCAGCAGCTTAAGGACCGACAGCTCCTACGAGCAGTACTTC
CDR3 protein: CASSLRTDSSYEQYF
V gene: TRBV5-1
D gene: -
CDR3 length: 15
clone size: many
J gene: TRBJ2-7

CDR3 DNA: TGCAGCGTTGAATACGGGGAGTTGAACACTGAAGCTTTCTTT
CDR3 protein: CSVEYGELNTEAFF
V gene: TRBV29-1
D gene: -
CDR3 length: 14
clone size: many
J gene: TRBJ1-1

CDR3 DNA: TGTGCCAGCAGCTACTTCTCTGGGGCCAACGTCCTGACTTTC
CDR3 protein: CASSYFSGANVLTF
V gene: TRBV11-2
D gene: -
CDR3 length: 14
clone size: -
J gene: TRBJ2-6

CDR3 DNA: TGTGCCAGCAGCTTCCGTCGCTCCGGGGCCTCCGGGGAGCTGTTTTTT
CDR3 protein: CASSFRRSGASGELFF
V gene: TRBV13
D gene: -
CDR3 length: 16
clone size: -
J gene: TRBJ2-2

CDR3 DNA: TGCGCCAGCAGCTTGGAGCAGACCAAGAATTCACCCCTCCACTTT
CDR3 protein: CASSLEQTKNSPLHF
V gene: TRBV5-1
D gene: -
CDR3 length: 15
clone size: few
J gene: TRBJ1-6

CDR3 DNA: TGCAGTGCTGGGACGGTGGGCTCTGGGGCCAACGTCCTGACTTTC
CDR3 protein: CSAGTVGSGANVLTF
V gene: TRBV20-1
D gene: -
CDR3 length: 15
clone size: few
J gene: TRBJ2-6

CDR3 DNA: TGTGCCAGCAGTTTAGCGGGGGGCATGTTGGAGACCCAGTACTTC
CDR3 protein: CASSLAGGMLETQYF
V gene: TRBV27
D gene: TRBD2
CDR3 length: 15
clone size: many
J gene: TRBJ2-5

CDR3 DNA: TGTGCCAGCTCACCTCAGCGGGGGACAGATACGCAGTATTTT
CDR3 protein: CASSPQRGTDTQYF
V gene: TRBV18
D gene: TRBD2
CDR3 length: 14
clone size: many
J gene: TRBJ2-3

CDR3 DNA: TGTGCCAGCAGCTTTTACAGGGAGAATGGCTACACCTTC
CDR3 protein: CASSFYRENGYTF
V gene: TRBV7-9
D gene: -
CDR3 length: 13
clone size: few
J gene: TRBJ1-2

CDR3 DNA: TGCGCCAGCAGCGCTCCTAGCGGGGAAAATCAAGAGACCCAGTACTTC
CDR3 protein: CASSAPSGENQETQYF
V gene: TRBV4-1
D gene: TRBD2
CDR3 length: 16
clone size: few
J gene: TRBJ2-5

CDR3 DNA: TGTGCCAGCAGCCATCAGAACACAGATACGCAGTATTTT
CDR3 protein: CASSHQNTDTQYF
V gene: TRBV3-1
D gene: -
CDR3 length: 13
clone size: many
J gene: TRBJ2-3

CDR3 DNA: TGTGCCAGCAGGCCGACAGGGTACTATGGCTACACCTTC
CDR3 protein: CASRPTGYYGYTF
V gene: TRBV13
D gene: TRBD1
CDR3 length: 13
clone size: -
J gene: TRBJ1-2

CDR3 DNA: TGTGCCAGCAGTTCATCCCGACTAGGGGCCTACGAGCAGTACTTC
CDR3 protein: CASSSSRLGAYEQYF
V gene: TRBV27
D gene: -
CDR3 length: 15
clone size: many
J gene: TRBJ2-7

CDR3 DNA: TGTGCCAGCAGTCAGACAGGGACGCGCGAAGCTTTCTTT
CDR3 protein: CASSQTGTREAFF
V gene: TRBV6-1
D gene: TRBD1
CDR3 length: 13
clone size: many
J gene: TRBJ1-1

CDR3 DNA: TGTGCCAGCAGTCTCACCCCCAGGGGTGAGCAGTTCTTC
CDR3 protein: CASSLTPRGEQFF
V gene: TRBV6-2/TRBV6-3
D gene: -
CDR3 length: 13
clone size: -
J gene: TRBJ2-1

CDR3 DNA: TGTGCCAGCAGCCAAGCTCGCTTCTATGGCTACACCTTC
CDR3 protein: CASSQARFYGYTF
V gene: TRBV14
D gene: -
CDR3 length: 13
clone size: many
J gene: TRBJ1-2

CDR3 DNA: TGTGCCAGCAGCTTAGACGCGGGGGGCTGGACAGATACGCAGTATTTT
CDR3 protein: CASSLDAGGWTDTQYF
V gene: TRBV11-2
D gene: TRBD2
CDR3 length: 16
clone size: -
J gene: TRBJ2-3

CDR3 DNA: TGCAGTGCTCCCTCGCCAGCGGGGGACATATACGAGCAGTACTTC
CDR3 protein: CSAPSPAGDIYEQYF
V gene: TRBV20-1
D gene: TRBD2
CDR3 length: 15
clone size: few
J gene: TRBJ2-7

CDR3 DNA: TGTGCCAGCAGTTGGGGTAGCACCGGGGAGCTGTTTTTT
CDR3 protein: CASSWGSTGELFF
V gene: TRBV6-2/TRBV6-3
D gene: -
CDR3 length: 13
clone size: many
J gene: TRBJ2-2

CDR3 DNA: TGTGCCAGCAGTTTAGCAGGGGCGAATCAGCCCCAGCATTTT
CDR3 protein: CASSLAGANQPQHF
V gene: TRBV12-3/TRBV12-4
D gene: -
CDR3 length: 14
clone size: many
J gene: TRBJ1-5

CDR3 DNA: TGTGCCAGCAGCCAAGGGCGGCTCGGGGAGCAGTACTTC
CDR3 protein: CASSQGRLGEQYF
V gene: TRBV3-1
D gene: -
CDR3 length: 13
clone size: many
J gene: TRBJ2-7

CDR3 DNA: TGTGCCAGCAGTCCTAGCGGTCCGAATAGCAATGAGCAGTTCTTC
CDR3 protein: CASSPSGPNSNEQFF
V gene: TRBV6-1
D gene: TRBD2
CDR3 length: 15
clone size: -
J gene: TRBJ2-1

CDR3 DNA: TGCAGTGCTAGAAACGGACTAGCGGGGGCATTAACTAGCACAGATACGCAGTATTTT
CDR3 protein: CSARNGLAGALTSTDTQYF
V gene: TRBV20-1
D gene: TRBD2
CDR3 length: 19
clone size: many
J gene: TRBJ2-3

CDR3 DNA: TGTGCCATCAGTTGGACCGACCCGGGCAGGGACACCATATATTTT
CDR3 protein: CAISWTDPGRDTIYF
V gene: TRBV10-3
D gene: -
CDR3 length: 15
clone size: many
J gene: TRBJ1-3

CDR3 DNA: TGTGCCAGCTCACAAGGCCAGGCCTACGAGCAGTACTTC
CDR3 protein: CASSQGQAYEQYF
V gene: TRBV18
D gene: -
CDR3 length: 13
clone size: few
J gene: TRBJ2-7

CDR3 DNA: TGCGCCAGCAGTGAGGTCGTGGGTACACAGTATTTT
CDR3 protein: CASSEVVGTQYF
V gene: TRBV10-1
D gene: -
CDR3 length: 12
clone size: few
J gene: TRBJ2-3

CDR3 DNA: TGTGCCAGCGGACATCCGGGGGGACTCACAGATACGCAGTATTTT
CDR3 protein: CASGHPGGLTDTQYF
V gene: TRBV2
D gene: TRBD2
CDR3 length: 15
clone size: many
J gene: TRBJ2-3

CDR3 DNA: TGTGCCAGCAGTATAGAGACAGGGCGAACCGGGGAGCTGTTTTTT
CDR3 protein: CASSIETGRTGELFF
V gene: TRBV6-1
D gene: TRBD1
CDR3 length: 15
clone size: -
J gene: TRBJ2-2

CDR3 DNA: TGTGCCAGCAGGACGACTAGCGGTACGCAGTATTTT
CDR3 protein: CASRTTSGTQYF
V gene: TRBV12-3/TRBV12-4
D gene: TRBD2
CDR3 length: 12
clone size: many
J gene: TRBJ2-3

CDR3 DNA: TGCAGCGTAAGTCGGGGGCGGGAGCAGTACTTC
CDR3 protein: CSVSRGREQYF
V gene: TRBV29-1
D gene: -
CDR3 length: 11
clone size: -
J gene: TRBJ2-7

CDR3 DNA: TGTGCCAGCAGTTTCCGGGTCAATGAGCAGTTCTTC
CDR3 protein: CASSFRVNEQFF
V gene: TRBV12-3/TRBV12-4
D gene: -
CDR3 length: 12
clone size: many
J gene: TRBJ2-1

CDR3 DNA: TGTGCCAGCAGCTTAGCCAGGGAAGAGACCCAGTACTTC
CDR3 protein: CASSLAREETQYF
V gene: TRBV7-3
D gene: -
CDR3 length: 13
clone size: few
J gene: TRBJ2-5

CDR3 DNA: TGTGCCACTCCGCGAGGGGCAGATACGCAGTATTTT
CDR3 protein: CATPRGADTQYF
V gene: TRBV2
D gene: -
CDR3 length: 12
clone size: -
J gene: TRBJ2-3

CDR3 DNA: TGTGCCAGCCCGGGACTAGCGGGGGGAACCGGGGAGCTGTTTTTT
CDR3 protein: CASPGLAGGTGELFF
V gene: TRBV3-1
D gene: TRBD2
CDR3 length: 15
clone size: -
J gene: TRBJ2-2

CDR3 DNA: TGTGCCAGCAGCTCGCACAAAGGCAGTCAAAGAACGCAGTATTTT
CDR3 protein: CASSSHKGSQRTQYF
V gene: TRBV11-2
D gene: -
CDR3 length: 15
clone size: many
J gene: TRBJ2-3

CDR3 DNA: TGTGCCTGGGGACAGGGCGATTTCTATGGCTACACCTTC
CDR3 protein: CAWGQGDFYGYTF
V gene: TRBV30
D gene: TRBD1
CDR3 length: 13
clone size: many
J gene: TRBJ1-2

CDR3 DNA: TGTGCCAGCAGTTCGACGACAGGGCCTGTCGAGCAGTACTTC
CDR3 protein: CASSSTTGPVEQYF
V gene: TRBV28
D gene: TRBD1
CDR3 length: 14
clone size: many
J gene: TRBJ2-7

CDR3 DNA: TGCAGCGTTGGGACAGGGGAAATCTACGAGCAGTACTTC
CDR3 protein: CSVGTGEIYEQYF
V gene: TRBV29-1
D gene: TRBD1
CDR3 length: 13
clone size: many
J gene: TRBJ2-7

CDR3 DNA: TGCAGCGCTGGGGACTTTAGCACAGATACGCAGTATTTT
CDR3 protein: CSAGDFSTDTQYF
V gene: TRBV29-1
D gene: -
CDR3 length: 13
clone size: many
J gene: TRBJ2-3

CDR3 DNA: TGCAGTGCTTCAAACCGCGGGACTAGCGGTGACAATGAGCAGTTCTTC
CDR3 protein: CSASNRGTSGDNEQFF
V gene: TRBV20-1
D gene: TRBD2
CDR3 length: 16
clone size: many
J gene: TRBJ2-1

CDR3 DNA: TGTGCCAGTAGAAGTACCTTCCGACAGGCGGGTCAGCCCCAGCATTTT
CDR3 protein: CASRSTFRQAGQPQHF
V gene: TRBV19
D gene: -
CDR3 length: 16
clone size: -
J gene: TRBJ1-5

CDR3 DNA: TGCAGCGTCTTACATCGGGAGAGGAACACTGAAGCTTTCTTT
CDR3 protein: CSVLHRERNTEAFF
V gene: TRBV29-1
D gene: -
CDR3 length: 14
clone size: many
J gene: TRBJ1-1

CDR3 DNA: TGCGCCAGCAGCTTGTCGTCTCCATCCTCGGCAAAACCGGACACCGGGGAGCTGTTTTTT
CDR3 protein: CASSLSSPSSAKPDTGELFF
V gene: TRBV5-1
D gene: -
CDR3 length: 20
clone size: many
J gene: TRBJ2-2

CDR3 DNA: TGTGCCAGCTCACCTCTCGAGGGGGGGCACTCTGGAAACACCATATATTTT
CDR3 protein: CASSPLEGGHSGNTIYF
V gene: TRBV18
D gene: -
CDR3 length: 17
clone size: many
J gene: TRBJ1-3

CDR3 DNA: TGTGCCAGCAGTGTGCGGGGGCAAACAGATACGCAGTATTTT
CDR3 protein: CASSVRGQTDTQYF
V gene: TRBV6-1
D gene: -
CDR3 length: 14
clone size: many
J gene: TRBJ2-3

CDR3 DNA: TGTGCCAGCAGCTTGGTCGATTTTGGCACAGATACGCAGTATTTT
CDR3 protein: CASSLVDFGTDTQYF
V gene: TRBV5-8
D gene: -
CDR3 length: 15
clone size: few
J gene: TRBJ2-3

CDR3 DNA: TGTGCCACCCTTGGACTAGCGGGGGACAATGAGCAGTTCTTC
CDR3 protein: CATLGLAGDNEQFF
V gene: TRBV6-1
D gene: TRBD2
CDR3 length: 14
clone size: -
J gene: TRBJ2-1

CDR3 DNA: TGTGCCAGCAGTTTGATGGGACGCAATCAGCCCCAGCATTTT
CDR3 protein: CASSLMGRNQPQHF
V gene: TRBV12-3/TRBV12-4
D gene: -
CDR3 length: 14
clone size: many
J gene: TRBJ1-5

CDR3 DNA: TGTGCCAGCAGCCTTACAGGGATTGGGGACACTGAAGCTTTCTTT
CDR3 protein: CASSLTGIGDTEAFF
V gene: TRBV28
D gene: -
CDR3 length: 15
clone size: many
J gene: TRBJ1-1

CDR3 DNA: TGCAGCGCAGACCCAAGCGTCTATGGCTACACCTTC
CDR3 protein: CSADPSVYGYTF
V gene: TRBV29-1
D gene: -
CDR3 length: 12
clone size: few
J gene: TRBJ1-2

CDR3 DNA: TGTGCCAGCAGTTTAAAAGTTAGCAATCAGCCCCAGCATTTT
CDR3 protein: CASSLKVSNQPQHF
V gene: TRBV27
D gene: -
CDR3 length: 14
clone size: many
J gene: TRBJ1-5